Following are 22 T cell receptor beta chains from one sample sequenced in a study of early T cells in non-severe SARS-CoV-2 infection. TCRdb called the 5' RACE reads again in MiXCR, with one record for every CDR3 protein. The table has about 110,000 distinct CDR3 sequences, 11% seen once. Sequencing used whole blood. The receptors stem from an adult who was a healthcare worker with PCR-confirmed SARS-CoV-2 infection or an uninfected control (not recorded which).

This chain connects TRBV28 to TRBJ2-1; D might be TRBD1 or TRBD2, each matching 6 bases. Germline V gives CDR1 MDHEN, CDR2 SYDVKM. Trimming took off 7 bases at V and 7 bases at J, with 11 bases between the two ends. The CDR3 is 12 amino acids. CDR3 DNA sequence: TGTGCCAGCAATGGAGGGGGGAATGAGCAGTTCTTC. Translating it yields CASNGGGNEQFF.

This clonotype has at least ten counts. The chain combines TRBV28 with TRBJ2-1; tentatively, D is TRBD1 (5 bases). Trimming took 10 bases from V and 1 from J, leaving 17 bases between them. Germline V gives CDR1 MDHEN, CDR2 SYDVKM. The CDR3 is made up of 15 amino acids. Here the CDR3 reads CATRQFSESYNEQFF. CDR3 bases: TGTGCCACCCGACAGTTTAGTGAATCCTACAATGAGCAGTTCTTC.

Written as DNA, the CDR3 is TGCGCCAGCAGCTTGCCTACCCCCCACGAGCAGTACTTC. Its protein is CASSLPTPHEQYF. The V call is TRBV5-1, the J call TRBJ2-7; D remains ambiguous. Deletions cut 1 base from V and 5 bases from J, with 10 bases between. The CDR3 loop spans 13 amino acids. Germline lookup yields CDR1 SGHRS and CDR2 YFSETQ.

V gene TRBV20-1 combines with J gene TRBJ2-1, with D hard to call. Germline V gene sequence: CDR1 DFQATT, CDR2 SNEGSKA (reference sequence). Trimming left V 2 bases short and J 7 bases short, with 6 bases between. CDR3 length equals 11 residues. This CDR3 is CSARRNNEQFF. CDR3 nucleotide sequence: TGCAGTGCTAGAAGAAATAATGAGCAGTTCTTC.

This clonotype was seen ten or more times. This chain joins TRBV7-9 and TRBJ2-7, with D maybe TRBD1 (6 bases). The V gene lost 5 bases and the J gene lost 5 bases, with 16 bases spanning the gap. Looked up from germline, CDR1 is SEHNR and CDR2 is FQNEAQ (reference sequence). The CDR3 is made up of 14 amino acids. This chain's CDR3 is CASSRNRDKNEQYF. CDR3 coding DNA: TGTGCCAGCAGCCGGAACAGGGACAAGAACGAGCAGTACTTC.

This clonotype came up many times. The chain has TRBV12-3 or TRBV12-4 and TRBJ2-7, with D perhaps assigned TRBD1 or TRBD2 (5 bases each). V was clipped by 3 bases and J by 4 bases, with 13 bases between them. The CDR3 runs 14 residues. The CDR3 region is CASSLGVSPYEQYF. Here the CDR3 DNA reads TGTGCCAGCAGTTTGGGGGTGTCGCCTTACGAGCAGTACTTC.

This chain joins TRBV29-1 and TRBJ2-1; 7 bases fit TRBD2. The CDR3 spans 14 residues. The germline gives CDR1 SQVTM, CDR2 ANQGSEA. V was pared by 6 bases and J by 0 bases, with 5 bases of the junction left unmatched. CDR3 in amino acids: CSVALADSYNEQFF. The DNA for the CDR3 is TGCAGCGTAGCCCTAGCGGACTCCTACAATGAGCAGTTCTTC.

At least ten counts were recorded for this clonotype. CDR3 loop: CASSMFRGREDTQYF. The CDR3 DNA is TGTGCCAGTAGTATGTTCAGGGGCAGAGAAGATACGCAGTATTTT. The gene calls are TRBV19 and TRBJ2-3; a weak D match, TRBD1 (6 bases). The V and J ends lost 3 bases and 5 bases respectively, with 15 bases between them. This CDR3 is 15 amino acids long. The V gene's germline CDR1 is LNHDA and CDR2 SQIVND (reference sequence).

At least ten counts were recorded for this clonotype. The CDR3 reads CATSRAGSNQPQHF. CDR3 bases: TGTGCCACCAGCAGAGCCGGTAGCAATCAGCCCCAGCATTTT. This chain links TRBV15 with TRBJ1-5, with no clear D. Between the trimmed V and J ends, which lost 1 base and 0 bases, there was a span of 4 bases. This CDR3 has 14 residues. Germline CDR1 reads LNHNV; CDR2 reads YYDKDF (reference sequence).

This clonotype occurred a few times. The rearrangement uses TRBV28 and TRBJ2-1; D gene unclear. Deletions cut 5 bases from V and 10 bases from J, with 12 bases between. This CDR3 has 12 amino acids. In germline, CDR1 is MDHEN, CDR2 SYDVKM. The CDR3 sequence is CASSRIGREQFF. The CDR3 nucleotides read TGTGCCAGCAGTAGAATCGGACGCGAGCAGTTCTTC.

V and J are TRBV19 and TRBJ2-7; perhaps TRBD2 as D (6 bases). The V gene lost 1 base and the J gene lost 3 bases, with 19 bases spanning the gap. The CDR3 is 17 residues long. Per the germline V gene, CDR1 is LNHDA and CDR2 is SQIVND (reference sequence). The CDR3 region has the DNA TGTGCCAGTAGTATAGGTTTTGAAGGGACTGGGAACTACGAGCAGTACTTC. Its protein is CASSIGFEGTGNYEQYF.

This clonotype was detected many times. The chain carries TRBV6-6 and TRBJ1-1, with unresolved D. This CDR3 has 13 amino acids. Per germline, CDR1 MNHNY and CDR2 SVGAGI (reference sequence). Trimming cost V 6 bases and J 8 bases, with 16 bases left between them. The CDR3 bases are TGTGCCAGCAGCCACGACAATCAGGCAGAAGCTTTCTTT. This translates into CASSHDNQAEAFF.

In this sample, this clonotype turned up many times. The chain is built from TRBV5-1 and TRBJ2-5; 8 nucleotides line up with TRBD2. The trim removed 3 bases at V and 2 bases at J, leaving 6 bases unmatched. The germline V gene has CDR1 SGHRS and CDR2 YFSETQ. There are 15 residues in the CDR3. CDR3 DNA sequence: TGCGCCAGCAGCTCGGCGGGGGGAGAACAAGAGACCCAGTACTTC. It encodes CASSSAGGEQETQYF.

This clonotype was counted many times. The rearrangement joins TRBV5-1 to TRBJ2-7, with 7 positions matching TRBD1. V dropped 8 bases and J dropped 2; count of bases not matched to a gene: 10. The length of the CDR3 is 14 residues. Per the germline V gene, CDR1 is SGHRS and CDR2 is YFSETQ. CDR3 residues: CASSGTVFTYEQYF. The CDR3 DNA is TGCGCCAGTAGTGGGACAGTTTTCACCTACGAGCAGTACTTC.

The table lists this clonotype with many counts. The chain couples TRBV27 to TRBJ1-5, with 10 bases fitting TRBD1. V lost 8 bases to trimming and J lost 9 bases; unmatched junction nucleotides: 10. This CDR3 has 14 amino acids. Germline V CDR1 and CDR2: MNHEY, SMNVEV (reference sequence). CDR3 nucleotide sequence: TGTGCCAGCGGGCCGGGGACAGGGGTCCGGCCCCAGCATTTT. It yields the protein CASGPGTGVRPQHF.

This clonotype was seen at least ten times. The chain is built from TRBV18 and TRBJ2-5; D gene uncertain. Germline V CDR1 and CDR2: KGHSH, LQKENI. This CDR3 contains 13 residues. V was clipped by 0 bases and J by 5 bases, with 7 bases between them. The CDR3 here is CASSPPGRETQYF. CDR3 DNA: TGTGCCAGCTCACCACCGGGTCGCGAGACCCAGTACTTC.

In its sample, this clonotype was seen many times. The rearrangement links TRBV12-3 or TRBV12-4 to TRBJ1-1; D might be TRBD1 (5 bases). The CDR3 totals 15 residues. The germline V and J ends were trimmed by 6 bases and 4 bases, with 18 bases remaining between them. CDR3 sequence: CASSTRGGGTTEAFF. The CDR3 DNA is TGTGCCAGCAGCACCCGGGGGGGAGGGACCACTGAAGCTTTCTTT.

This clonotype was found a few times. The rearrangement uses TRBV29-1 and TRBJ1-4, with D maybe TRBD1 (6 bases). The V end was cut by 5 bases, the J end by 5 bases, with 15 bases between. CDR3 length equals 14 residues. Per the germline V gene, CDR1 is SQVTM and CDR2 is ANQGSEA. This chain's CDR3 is CSVSAGALNEKLFF. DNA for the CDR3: TGCAGCGTTTCCGCAGGGGCCCTAAATGAAAAACTGTTTTTT.

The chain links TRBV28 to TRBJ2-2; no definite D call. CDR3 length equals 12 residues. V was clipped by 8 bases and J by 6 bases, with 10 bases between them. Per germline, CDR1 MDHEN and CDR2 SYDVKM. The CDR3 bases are TGTGCCAGCCGAACCCCCCCCGGGGAGCTGTTTTTT. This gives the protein CASRTPPGELFF. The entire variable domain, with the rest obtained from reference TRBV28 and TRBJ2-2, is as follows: DVKVTQSSRYLVKRTGEKVFLECVQDMDHENMFWYRQDPGLGLRLIYFSYDVKMKEKGDIPEGYSVSREKKERFSLILESASTNQTSMYLCASRTPPGELFFGEGSRLTVL.

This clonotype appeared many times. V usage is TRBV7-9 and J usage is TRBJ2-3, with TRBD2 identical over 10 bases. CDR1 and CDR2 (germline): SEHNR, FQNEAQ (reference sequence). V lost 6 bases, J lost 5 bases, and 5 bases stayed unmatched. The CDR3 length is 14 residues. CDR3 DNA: TGTGCCAGCAGTCTAGCGGGAGTAAAAGATACGCAGTATTTT. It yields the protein CASSLAGVKDTQYF. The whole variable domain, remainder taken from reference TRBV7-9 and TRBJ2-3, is DTGVSQNPRHKITKRGQNVTFRCDPISEHNRLYWYRQTLGQGPEFLTYFQNEAQLEKSRLLSDRFSAERPKGSFSTLEIQRTEQGDSAMYLCASSLAGVKDTQYFGPGTRLTVL.

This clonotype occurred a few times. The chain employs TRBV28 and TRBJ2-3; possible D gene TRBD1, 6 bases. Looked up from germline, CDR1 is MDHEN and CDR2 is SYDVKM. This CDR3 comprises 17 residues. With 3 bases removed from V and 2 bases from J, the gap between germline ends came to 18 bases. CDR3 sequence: CASSFPRGQIITDTQYF. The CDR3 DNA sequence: TGTGCCAGCAGTTTCCCTCGGGGACAAATTATCACAGATACGCAGTATTTT.

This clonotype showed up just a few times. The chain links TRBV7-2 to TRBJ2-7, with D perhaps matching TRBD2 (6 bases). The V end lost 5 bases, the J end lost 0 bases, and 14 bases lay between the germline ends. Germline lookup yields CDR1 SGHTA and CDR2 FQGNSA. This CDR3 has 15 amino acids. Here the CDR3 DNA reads TGTGCCAGCAGCCCCCAAGGAGGGAGCTCCTACGAGCAGTACTTC. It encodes CASSPQGGSSYEQYF.